This TCR beta chain was recovered during a study of blood T cell repertoires in COVID-19. In the study overall: Sites in the United States, Italy and Spain provided acute and convalescent COVID-19 samples. PBMCs, B-cell-depleted T cells, or T cells were the source of the cDNA or gDNA that made up the material.

The CDR3 length is 16 residues. CDR1 is SEHNR, CDR2 FQNEAQ, per germline (reference sequence). The junction had 9 bases not matched to a gene; V was cut back by 3 bases and J by 4 bases. In the original processing: Reference gene primers were amplified, and this amplification served to estimate nucleated cell counts. The data were produced by immunoSEQ multiplex PCR, yet TCRdb's version contains in-frame clones alone and is incomplete. D and trimming come from the DNA, and the V and J calls and clone size come from that table. In the table there are around 100,000 clones, about nine tenths of which are singletons.

This clonotype was sampled from a man aged 40-49 years with acute or convalescent COVID-19. The source material was peripheral blood. This chain connects TRBV7-9 to TRBJ1-2; 9 bases match TRBD1. The CDR3 here is CASSFPTGGMFYGYTF. The DNA for the CDR3 is TGTGCCAGCAGCTTCCCGACAGGGGGTATGTTCTATGGCTACACCTTC.